This T cell receptor (beta chain) was profiled in a study of T cell responses to AZD1222 COVID-19 vaccine. Assay: immunoSEQ multiplex PCR; the TCRdb copy retains only in-frame clones and omits some. The data show about 100,000 clones, approximately 89% seen once. Notes on the study in general: White British donors predominated, females outnumbered males, and clonal diversity was possibly underestimated. Receipt of two AZD1222 doses was followed by a rise in Spike-specific TCR breadth and depth. Spike regions recognized by vaccine-associated CD4 TCRs spanned the protein, led by 160-218 and 743-854. Targets within unmutated variant regions were reportedly found for nearly half of spike-specific TCRs.

Trimming left V 1 base short and J 7 bases short, with 14 bases between. The CDR3 extends over 15 amino acids. The V gene's germline CDR1 is SGHTS and CDR2 YDEGEE. About this clone itself: The antigen remains unidentified.

The rearrangement uses TRBV5-8 and TRBJ1-4, with D perhaps TRBD1 (5 bases). This receptor was identified in an adult in good health. The sample in question was peripheral blood, obtained on day 0 of MenACWY control vaccination. The CDR3 reads CASSLRSQGGEKLFF. CDR3 nucleotides: TGTGCCAGCAGCTTGCGGTCCCAGGGCGGTGAAAAACTGTTTTTT.